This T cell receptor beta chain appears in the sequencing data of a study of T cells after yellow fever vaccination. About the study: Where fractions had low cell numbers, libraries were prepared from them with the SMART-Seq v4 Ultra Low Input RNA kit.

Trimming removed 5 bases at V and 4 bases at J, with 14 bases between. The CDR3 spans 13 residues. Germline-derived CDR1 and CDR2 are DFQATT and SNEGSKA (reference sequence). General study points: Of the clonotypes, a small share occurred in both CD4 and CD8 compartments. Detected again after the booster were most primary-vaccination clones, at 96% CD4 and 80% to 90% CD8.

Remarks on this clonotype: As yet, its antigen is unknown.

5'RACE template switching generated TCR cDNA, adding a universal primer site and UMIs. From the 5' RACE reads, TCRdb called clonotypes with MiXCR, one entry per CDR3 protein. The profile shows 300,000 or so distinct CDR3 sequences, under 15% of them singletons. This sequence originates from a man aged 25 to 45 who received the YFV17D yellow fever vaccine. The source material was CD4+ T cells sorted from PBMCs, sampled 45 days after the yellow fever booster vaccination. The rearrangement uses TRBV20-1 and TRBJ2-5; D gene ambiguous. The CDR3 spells CSAPPATIETQYF. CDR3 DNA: TGCAGTGCTCCACCAGCTACCATAGAGACCCAGTACTTC.